The 24 T cell receptor beta chains presented below share a single source sample, sequenced in a study of shared clonotypes between healthy human individuals (dated by TCRdb to 2019 to 2021). The library was generated by the immunoSEQ multiplex PCR assay. As stored in TCRdb, this immuneACCESS dataset retains in-frame rearrangements with V and J assigned. A fraction of the clones does not appear; measured against another copy, unresolved V genes explain less than half of the discrepancy, and the remainder lacks a known reason. This sample comprises more than 2,000,000 clones, roughly 93% of them detected only once. Together, the top ten hold roughly 0.36% of the sample. Sequencing was done on a sample of naive CD4+ T cells from PBMCs. The cell subset or site label corresponds to: CD45RA+ positively selected. The source of these receptors is a young man in good health. Some clones in this sample may be carry-over from other donors' samples.

The chain combines TRBV7-9 with TRBJ1-1; D unclear. V was cut by 7 bases and J by 9 bases, with 15 bases left in between. Germline CDR1 is SEHNR and CDR2 is FQNEAQ (reference sequence). This CDR3 is 12 amino acids long. CDR3 coding DNA: TGTGCCAGCACCCAGGCGGCCGATAAAGCTTTCTTT. Its translation: CASTQAADKAFF.

The chain couples TRBV28 to TRBJ1-5; no clear D. CDR3 length: 15 residues. Germline V gene sequence: CDR1 MDHEN, CDR2 SYDVKM. Trimming took off 7 bases at V and 4 bases at J, with 17 bases between the two ends. The CDR3, as DNA: TGTGCCAGCACCGATGGCGGGGTAGGAAATCAGCCCCAGCATTTT. Amino acids: CASTDGGVGNQPQHF.

The rearrangement links TRBV5-1 to TRBJ2-3; D remains ambiguous. This CDR3 comprises 14 residues. V lost 4 bases, J lost 6 bases, and 15 bases lay in between. Germline V gene sequence: CDR1 SGHRS, CDR2 YFSETQ. CDR3 sequence: CASSPEWVSDTQYF. The CDR3 coding sequence is TGCGCCAGCAGCCCAGAATGGGTGTCGGATACGCAGTATTTT.

This clone was seen only once. V usage is TRBV28 and J usage is TRBJ1-2, with a weak D call TRBD1 (5 bases). The V end lost 5 bases, the J end lost 6 bases, and 13 bases lay between the germline ends. Per the germline V gene, CDR1 is MDHEN and CDR2 is SYDVKM. The CDR3 contains 13 residues. In DNA form, the CDR3 reads TGTGCCAGCAGTCAAAAAGGGGTTGATGGCTACACCTTC. Translating it yields CASSQKGVDGYTF.

This clone has only one observation. The genes are TRBV7-8 and TRBJ2-2, with 10 bases that match TRBD2. The CDR3 extends over 16 amino acids. The V gene's germline CDR1 is SGHVS and CDR2 FQNEAQ. Trimming removed 1 base from V and 6 bases from J; junction bases left unmatched: 5. This chain's CDR3 is CASSLVSGRMAGELFF. DNA of the CDR3: TGTGCCAGCAGCTTAGTTAGCGGGAGGATGGCCGGGGAGCTGTTTTTT.

The rearrangement uses TRBV7-8 and TRBJ2-1, with D unclear. Trimming pared 1 base from V and 4 bases from J, leaving 14 bases between. CDR1 SGHVS and CDR2 FQNEAQ come from the germline V gene. There are 16 residues in the CDR3. As DNA, the CDR3 is TGTGCCAGCAGCTTAGATCGTACTGGTCTTTACAATGAGCAGTTCTTC. Translation gives CASSLDRTGLYNEQFF. The full variable domain, in which reference TRBV7-8 and TRBJ2-1 provide the parts outside the CDR3, is GAGVSQSPRYKVAKRGQDVALRCDPISGHVSLFWYQQALGQGPEFLTYFQNEAQLDKSGLPSDRFFAERPEGSVSTLKIQRTQQEDSAVYLCASSLDRTGLYNEQFFGPGTRLTVL.

The rearrangement uses TRBV12-5 and TRBJ2-3; D not resolved. Looked up from germline, CDR1 is LGHNT and CDR2 is FRNRAP. Trimming removed 4 bases from V and 6 bases from J, with 8 bases in between. There are 12 residues in the CDR3. CDR3 amino acids: CASGSSVDTQYF. The CDR3 coding sequence is TGTGCTAGTGGTTCCTCGGTGGATACGCAGTATTTT.

The chain couples TRBV19 to TRBJ1-2; tentatively, D is TRBD1 (5 bases). Between the trimmed V and J ends, which lost 5 bases and 2 bases, there was a span of 15 bases. From germline, CDR1 is LNHDA and CDR2 SQIVND (reference sequence). The CDR3 runs 15 residues. CDR3 coding DNA: TGTGCCAGTAGTCCAACGACAGCCCCGAACTATGGCTACACCTTC. It yields the protein CASSPTTAPNYGYTF.

This sequence joins TRBV9 and TRBJ2-7; TRBD1 is a possible D gene (5 bases). Germline V gene lookup returns CDR1 SGDLS and CDR2 YYNGEE. The CDR3 contains 15 residues. V lost 0 bases and J lost 2, with 12 bases in between. The CDR3 bases are TGTGCCAGCAGCGTAGCACCAGGGATCCCCTACGAGCAGTACTTC. Amino acids: CASSVAPGIPYEQYF.

V usage is TRBV6-5 and J usage is TRBJ2-7, with D perhaps matching TRBD2 (6 bases). The germline V gene has CDR1 MNHEY and CDR2 SVGAGI. The CDR3 is 14 amino acids. V lost 6 bases, J lost 1 base, and 13 bases lay in between. CDR3 DNA sequence: TGTGCCAGCAGGCCCCAGCTAGCGTCCTACGAGCAGTACTTC. Its protein product is CASRPQLASYEQYF.

The chain joins TRBV11-2 to TRBJ2-7; weak D call: TRBD1 (5 bases). The germline CDR1 and CDR2 sequences are SGHAT and FQNNGV. The CDR3 extends over 13 amino acids. The ends were cut back, 4 bases at V and 2 bases at J, with 9 bases in the middle. CDR3 sequence (DNA): TGTGCCAGCAGCTCAAGGGGCCCCTACGAGCAGTACTTC. Amino acids: CASSSRGPYEQYF. Full variable domain (outside the CDR3, taken from reference TRBV11-2 and TRBJ2-7): EAGVAQSPRYKIIEKRQSVAFWCNPISGHATLYWYQQILGQGPKLLIQFQNNGVVDDSQLPKDRFSAERLKGVDSTLKIQPAKLEDSAVYLCASSSRGPYEQYFGPGTRLTVT.

The chain carries TRBV7-3 and TRBJ2-1; 10 nucleotides match TRBD2. The ends lost 3 bases at V and 4 bases at J; junction bases unmatched: 6. The CDR3 runs to 16 residues. The germline gives CDR1 SGHTA, CDR2 FQGTGA. The chain's CDR3 is CASSFTGTSVYNEQFF. DNA for the CDR3: TGTGCCAGCAGCTTCACCGGGACTAGCGTGTACAATGAGCAGTTCTTC.

The chain couples TRBV5-1 to TRBJ2-5, with a weak D call TRBD2 (8 bases). Germline CDR1 SGHRS, CDR2 YFSETQ. CDR3 length: 14 residues. Trimming removed 4 bases from V and 5 bases from J, with 15 bases in between. This CDR3 is CASSVIAGQETQYF. CDR3 in DNA: TGCGCCAGCAGCGTAATAGCGGGACAGGAGACCCAGTACTTC. The complete variable domain, with remaining parts taken from reference TRBV5-1 and TRBJ2-5, reads KAGVTQTPRYLIKTRGQQVTLSCSPISGHRSVSWYQQTPGQGLQFLFEYFSETQRNKGNFPGRFSGRQFSNSRSEMNVSTLELGDSALYLCASSVIAGQETQYFGPGTRLLVL.

The chain recombines TRBV7-2 with TRBJ2-7; no reliable D call. Per germline, CDR1 SGHTA and CDR2 FQGNSA. Trimming took 1 base from V and 0 from J, leaving 10 bases between them. This CDR3 is 15 amino acids long. In DNA, the CDR3 is TGTGCCAGCAGCTTAGATCGTAGGGTCTCCTACGAGCAGTACTTC. Protein sequence: CASSLDRRVSYEQYF.

The chain employs TRBV15 and TRBJ2-1; D perhaps matches TRBD2 (7 bases). The CDR3 runs to 15 residues. V was cut by 7 bases and J by 2 bases, with 15 bases left in between. Germline assignment: CDR1 LNHNV and CDR2 YYDKDF (reference sequence). The CDR3 DNA sequence: TGTGCCACCACCCAGGGGAGGGCCCCCTACAATGAGCAGTTCTTC. As protein: CATTQGRAPYNEQFF. Complete variable domain (other parts from reference TRBV15 and TRBJ2-1): DAMVIQNPRYQVTQFGKPVTLSCSQTLNHNVMYWYQQKSSQAPKLLFHYYDKDFNNEADTPDNFQSRRPNTSFCFLDIRSPGLGDTAMYLCATTQGRAPYNEQFFGPGTRLTVL.

This clone was picked up one time. The chain recombines TRBV5-1 with TRBJ2-1, with 12 bases aligning to TRBD2. With V trimmed by 0 bases and J by 10 bases, 8 bases remained unmatched. Germline V gene sequence: CDR1 SGHRS, CDR2 YFSETQ. The CDR3 contains 16 residues. The CDR3 spells CASSLGALAGGREQFF. CDR3 bases: TGCGCCAGCAGCTTGGGTGCGCTAGCGGGAGGGCGGGAGCAGTTCTTC.

The rearrangement uses TRBV5-4 and TRBJ1-2; unclear D gene. With 8 bases removed from V and 6 bases from J, the gap between germline ends came to 17 bases. The CDR3 length is 13 residues. Germline V CDR1 and CDR2: SGHNT, YYREEE (reference sequence). The CDR3 loop is CASLGGRTDGYTF. For the CDR3, the DNA is TGTGCCAGTCTTGGTGGCCGAACCGATGGCTACACCTTC.

V is TRBV7-6 and J is TRBJ1-2, with 8 bases that match TRBD1. Germline V gene sequence: CDR1 SGHVS, CDR2 FNYEAQ. The trim removed 5 bases at V and 0 bases at J, leaving 8 bases unmatched. The CDR3 has 16 amino acids. DNA for the CDR3: TGTGCCAGCAGCACCACCAGACAGGGGCCTAACTATGGCTACACCTTC. Amino acid sequence: CASSTTRQGPNYGYTF.

This chain joins TRBV29-1 and TRBJ1-1; D not certain. V was pared by 1 base and J by 1 base, with 13 bases between. Germline CDR1 reads SQVTM; CDR2 reads ANQGSEA. The length of the CDR3 is 15 residues. CDR3 sequence (DNA): TGCAGCGTTGAAGTAGGGAGGGCTTGGAACACTGAAGCTTTCTTT. Amino acids: CSVEVGRAWNTEAFF.

Comment on this clone: This clone may be a read error of a much larger clone one base away. Additional DNA sequences in this sample encode the identical CDR3. J is TRBJ1-1 and V is TRBV5-1, with 8 nucleotides matching TRBD1. V shed 2 bases and J 1 base; nucleotides not matched to a gene: 1. The CDR3 sequence is 14 residues long. Germline loops: CDR1 SGHRS, CDR2 YFSETQ. CDR3 in amino acids: CASSLGTGNTEAFF. The CDR3 nucleotides are TGCGCCAGCAGCTTAGGGACAGGGAACACTGAAGCTTTCTTT. Full variable domain (outside the CDR3, taken from reference TRBV5-1 and TRBJ1-1): KAGVTQTPRYLIKTRGQQVTLSCSPISGHRSVSWYQQTPGQGLQFLFEYFSETQRNKGNFPGRFSGRQFSNSRSEMNVSTLELGDSALYLCASSLGTGNTEAFFGQGTRLTVV.

The chain uses TRBV5-4 and TRBJ2-7; no definite D call. Trimming cost V 3 bases and J 6 bases, with 13 bases left between them. Germline lookup yields CDR1 SGHNT and CDR2 YYREEE (reference sequence). This CDR3 is built from 13 residues. The CDR3 here is CASSSTLRSEQYF. The CDR3 region has the DNA TGTGCCAGCAGCTCGACCCTACGATCCGAGCAGTACTTC. The whole variable domain, filled in from reference TRBV5-4 and TRBJ2-7, reads ETGVTQSPTHLIKTRGQQVTLRCSSQSGHNTVSWYQQALGQGPQFIFQYYREEENGRGNFPPRFSGLQFPNYSSELNVNALELDDSALYLCASSSTLRSEQYFGPGTRLTVT.

The chain links TRBV19 to TRBJ1-1, with 8 bases that match TRBD1. Germline trimming cut 6 bases from V and 3 bases from J; bases unmatched to any gene: 3. From germline, CDR1 is LNHDA and CDR2 SQIVND (reference sequence). CDR3 length: 13 residues. The chain's CDR3 is CASRDREYTEAFF. The CDR3, as DNA: TGTGCCAGTAGGGACAGGGAGTACACTGAAGCTTTCTTT. The full variable domain, rest sourced from reference TRBV19 and TRBJ1-1, is DGGITQSPKYLFRKEGQNVTLSCEQNLNHDAMYWYRQDPGQGLRLIYYSQIVNDFQKGDIAEGYSVSREKKESFPLTVTSAQKNPTAFYLCASRDREYTEAFFGQGTRLTVV.

The CDR3 region has the DNA TGTGCCAGCAGTTCCCGACAGTCGGGCACCGGGGAGCTGTTTTTT. Amino acid sequence: CASSSRQSGTGELFF. The chain combines TRBV27 with TRBJ2-2; TRBD1 might be the D (5 bases). This CDR3 spans 15 amino acids. Deletions cut 4 bases from V and 4 bases from J, with 13 bases between. Germline V gene data show CDR1 as MNHEY and CDR2 as SMNVEV (reference sequence).

The CDR3 bases are TGCGCCAGCAGCCAAGGGGCAGGTCCTAACGAGCAGTACTTC. This encodes CASSQGAGPNEQYF. The V gene is TRBV4-1, the J gene TRBJ2-7; D remains unclear. V was shortened by 1 base and J by 5 bases, with 12 bases between the two germline ends. Germline V gives CDR1 MGHRA, CDR2 YSYEKL. CDR3 length equals 14 residues.